This T cell receptor (beta chain) emerged from a study of cytomegalovirus exposure and HLA in healthy donors. The PCR had 60 Vbeta and 13 Jbeta primers. TCRdb's copy holds only in-frame clones and misses some; the assay was immunoSEQ multiplex PCR. The table records fewer than 200,000 clones, around 85% of them present only once. The CDR3 runs to 13 residues. V gave up 1 base and J gave up 3 bases, with 8 bases separating them. Germline V gene lookup returns CDR1 SGHRS and CDR2 YFSETQ. This clonotype was obtained from a man aged 40-50 years in good health and CMV-seronegative. Sequencing used PBMCs. V usage is TRBV5-1 and J usage is TRBJ2-7, with D maybe TRBD2 (5 bases). The CDR3 DNA is TGCGCCAGCAGCTTGCCAGAGGGCTACGAGCAGTACTTC. Translated, it gives CASSLPEGYEQYF.